This T cell receptor (beta chain) was profiled in a study of T cell responses to AZD1222 COVID-19 vaccine. Measured with immunoSEQ multiplex PCR; TCRdb has only the in-frame clones, and not every one. The data contain 95,000 to 150,000 clones, 92% of them seen just once; the ten biggest clones take up over 7.5%. The V end lost 6 bases, the J end lost 0 bases, and 11 bases lay between the germline ends. The CDR3 runs to 14 residues. Germline CDR1 reads MNHNY; CDR2 reads SVGAGI (reference sequence). On this clone itself: Its target is not known.

Study results and limitations: Clonal diversity was possibly underestimated, and white British individuals and females predominated among donors. The reported proportion of spike-specific TCRs targeting unmutated variant regions was nearly half. Seropositive status at baseline applied to only five or six AZD1222 recipients. Repertoire sampling was restricted to post-peak T cell response timepoints.

The chain joins TRBV6-6 to TRBJ1-1, with D unclear. The receptor was derived from an adult who received the AZD1222 COVID-19 vaccine. The sample consisted of peripheral blood, taken 28 days after the second AZD1222 dose. CDR3 nucleotides: TGTGCCAGCAGGCGGACGGGGATGAACACTGAAGCTTTCTTT. Its protein product is CASRRTGMNTEAFF.